The 26 T cell receptor beta chains below were found in one sample sequenced in a study of response to subunit inactivated influenza vaccine. MiXCR, applied by TCRdb to the RT-PCR reads, yields one record per CDR3 protein. The table includes some 800,000 distinct CDR3 sequences, 21% detected once. The sequencing used PBMCs from blood, collected 4 to 6 days after vaccination. Receptors originate from a man between 50 and 59 years old who received an inactivated influenza vaccine.

The V call is TRBV10-1, the J call TRBJ2-3; the D call may be TRBD1 or TRBD2 (5 bases each). Germline CDR1 reads WNHNN; CDR2 reads SYGVQD (reference sequence). CDR3 length: 12 residues. V lost 5 bases to trimming and J lost 8 bases, with 11 bases between them. CDR3 in amino acids: CASSPGASTQYF. The CDR3 DNA follows: TGCGCCAGCAGTCCCGGGGCGAGTACGCAGTATTTT.

The chain uses TRBV12-3 or TRBV12-4 and TRBJ1-1; D uncertain. The V and J ends lost 1 base and 0 bases respectively, with 15 bases between them. The CDR3 extends over 17 amino acids. The CDR3 DNA is TGTGCCAGCAGTTTAGGAAAGACCGGAACGGTGAACACTGAAGCTTTCTTT. Translation: CASSLGKTGTVNTEAFF.

This clonotype was detected a few times. The rearrangement joins TRBV29-1 to TRBJ2-7; no reliable D call. The CDR3 runs 14 residues. The germline V gene encodes CDR1 SQVTM and CDR2 ANQGSEA. The ends were cut back, 2 bases at V and 3 bases at J, with 14 bases in the middle. CDR3 sequence (DNA): TGCAGCGTTGAATTGACGGAAGGAAACTACGAGCAGTACTTC. Translation gives CSVELTEGNYEQYF.

The chain recombines TRBV28 with TRBJ2-6; D is possibly TRBD1 or TRBD2 (5 bases each). Trimming pared 6 bases from V and 3 bases from J, leaving 18 bases between. CDR1 MDHEN and CDR2 SYDVKM come from the germline V gene. CDR3 length: 17 amino acids. CDR3 bases: TGTGCCAGCAGCTACGTGGGGGTTTTAGGTGGGGCCAACGTCCTGACTTTC. It codes for CASSYVGVLGGANVLTF.

The chain combines TRBV25-1 with TRBJ2-7; TRBD1 agrees at 10 bases. Losses at the gene ends were 4 bases for V and 6 bases for J; bases not matched to a gene: 6. The CDR3 consists of 14 residues. Germline CDR1 and CDR2: MGHDK and SYGVNS. The chain's CDR3 is CASSGLRTGGEQYF. CDR3 sequence (DNA): TGTGCCAGCAGTGGCCTACGGACAGGGGGCGAGCAGTACTTC.

The rearrangement uses TRBV4-1 and TRBJ2-2; 8 bases are a match to TRBD2. V dropped 3 bases and J dropped 7; count of bases not matched to a gene: 10. The germline V gene encodes CDR1 MGHRA and CDR2 YSYEKL. The CDR3 loop spans 16 amino acids. For the CDR3, the DNA is TGCGCCAGCAGCCAGCAAGGACTAGCCCGACGCGGGGAGCTGTTTTTT. Translation gives CASSQQGLARRGELFF.

V usage is TRBV7-9 and J usage is TRBJ2-3; 9 bases match TRBD2. Per the germline V gene, CDR1 is SEHNR and CDR2 is FQNEAQ (reference sequence). The CDR3 consists of 16 residues. V was pared by 6 bases and J by 0 bases, with 7 bases of the junction left unmatched. The CDR3 is CASSQTSGRSTDTQYF. Here the CDR3 DNA reads TGTGCCAGCAGTCAGACTAGCGGCAGAAGCACAGATACGCAGTATTTT.

The chain is built from TRBV2 and TRBJ2-5; no clear D. Germline V gene lookup returns CDR1 SNHLY and CDR2 FYNNEI. V was clipped by 8 bases and J by 5 bases, with 9 bases between them. This CDR3 is built from 11 residues. The CDR3 spells CASYWVETQYF. In nucleotides, the CDR3 is TGTGCCAGCTACTGGGTGGAGACCCAGTACTTC. Variable domain in full (rest from reference TRBV2 and TRBJ2-5): EPEVTQTPSHQVTQMGQEVILRCVPISNHLYFYWYRQILGQKVEFLVSFYNNEISEKSEIFDDQFSVERPDGSNFTLKIRSTKLEDSAMYFCASYWVETQYFGPGTRLLVL.

V is TRBV10-3 and J is TRBJ2-5; D may be TRBD1 (6 bases). This CDR3 contains 13 residues. V lost 4 bases and J lost 5, with 11 bases in between. Germline V gene data show CDR1 as ENHRY and CDR2 as SYGVKD. The CDR3 here is CAISVGQGETQYF. The CDR3 DNA is TGTGCCATCAGTGTAGGCCAGGGGGAGACCCAGTACTTC.

This clonotype was detected a few times. This chain uses TRBV15 with TRBJ2-2, with D maybe TRBD2 (6 bases). CDR3 length equals 17 residues. V was cut by 2 bases and J by 4 bases, with 17 bases left in between. CDR1 LNHNV and CDR2 YYDKDF come from the germline V gene (reference sequence). CDR3 nucleotide sequence: TGTGCCACCAGCAGAACCGCTAAGACTAGTCCCACCGGGGAGCTGTTTTTT. This codes for CATSRTAKTSPTGELFF.

This clonotype was seen repeatedly, ten times or more. The genes are TRBV6-5 and TRBJ2-2, with D unclear. Germline V gene sequence: CDR1 MNHEY, CDR2 SVGAGI. This CDR3 comprises 15 residues. The V and J ends lost 0 bases and 4 bases respectively, with 9 bases between them. The DNA of the CDR3 is TGTGCCAGCAGTTACTCCGCCGACTTCACCGGGGAGCTGTTTTTT. Amino acid sequence: CASSYSADFTGELFF.

This rearrangement joins TRBV27 to TRBJ2-1; D gene uncertain. CDR1 is MNHEY, CDR2 SMNVEV, per germline (reference sequence). CDR3 size: 17 residues. The V end was cut by 5 bases, the J end by 1 base, with 18 bases between. CDR3 region: CASSPPPIKISYNEQFF. CDR3 in DNA: TGTGCCAGCAGTCCCCCCCCGATCAAAATTTCCTACAATGAGCAGTTCTTC.

The gene calls are TRBV7-9 and TRBJ2-5; the match to TRBD2 covers 7 bases. CDR1 is SEHNR and CDR2 is FQNEAQ in the germline V gene (reference sequence). There are 14 residues in the CDR3. V shed 4 bases and J 1 base; nucleotides not matched to a gene: 3. This chain's CDR3 is CASSYERGQETQYF. The CDR3 nucleotides are TGTGCCAGCAGCTACGAGCGGGGCCAAGAGACCCAGTACTTC.

V usage is TRBV7-2 and J usage is TRBJ2-7; D gene unclear. CDR1 is SGHTA and CDR2 is FQGNSA in the germline V gene. Trimming removed 1 base at V and 3 bases at J, with 10 bases between. The CDR3 sequence is 14 residues long. CDR3 in amino acids: CASSLVSGNYEQYF. The CDR3 DNA sequence: TGTGCCAGCAGCTTAGTTTCCGGAAACTACGAGCAGTACTTC. Together with reference TRBV7-2 and TRBJ2-7, the CDR3 gives the full variable domain: GAGVSQSPSNKVTEKGKDVELRCDPISGHTALYWYRQSLGQGLEFLIYFQGNSAPDKSGLPSDRFSAERTGGSVSTLTIQRTQQEDSAVYLCASSLVSGNYEQYFGPGTRLTVT.

This clonotype has more than one count but fewer than ten. For the CDR3, the DNA is TGTGCCAGCAGTTACTCGGGAGCGGGAGGGCAAAGCTCCTACAATGAGCAGTTCTTC. Translation: CASSYSGAGGQSSYNEQFF. This chain connects TRBV6-5 to TRBJ2-1; TRBD2 aligns across 10 bases. V was pared by 0 bases and J by 0 bases, with 8 bases of the junction left unmatched. This CDR3 region has 19 residues. Germline CDR1 and CDR2: MNHEY and SVGAGI.

The sample holds a few counts of this clonotype. The V gene is TRBV6-5, the J gene TRBJ2-7; D remains unclear. This CDR3 is built from 13 residues. The ends were cut back, 6 bases at V and 5 bases at J, with 14 bases in the middle. CDR1 is MNHEY, CDR2 SVGAGI, per germline. The CDR3 sequence: CASSFSDLDEQYF. The CDR3 DNA is TGTGCCAGCAGCTTCTCCGACTTAGACGAGCAGTACTTC.

The CDR3 bases are TGCGCCAGCAGCTGGGGGGCAGAAAACATTCAGTACTTC. Translating gives CASSWGAENIQYF. The rearrangement links TRBV5-1 to TRBJ2-4, with D possibly being TRBD1 or TRBD2 (6 bases each). Trimming removed 3 bases at V and 5 bases at J, with 9 bases between. CDR1 is SGHRS and CDR2 is YFSETQ in the germline V gene. The CDR3 totals 13 residues.

This clonotype showed up just a few times. The chain couples TRBV12-3 or TRBV12-4 to TRBJ2-1; D possibly matches TRBD1 or TRBD2 (5 bases each). The V and J ends lost 7 bases and 6 bases respectively, with 13 bases between them. The CDR3 consists of 13 residues. The CDR3 DNA reads as TGTGCCAGCAAGGGGACGGGCCCCAATGAGCAGTTCTTC. It specifies CASKGTGPNEQFF.

The rearrangement joins TRBV12-3 or TRBV12-4 to TRBJ2-7; D remains unclear. The V end was cut by 3 bases, the J end by 2 bases, with 11 bases between. The CDR3 contains 14 residues. This chain's CDR3 is CASSLGNGPYEQYF. The DNA of the CDR3 is TGTGCCAGCAGTTTGGGGAACGGTCCCTACGAGCAGTACTTC.

This clonotype was observed many times. This chain uses TRBV5-1 with TRBJ1-1, with a tentative D call TRBD1 (5 bases). CDR1 and CDR2 from the germline V gene are SGHRS and YFSETQ. The CDR3 contains 15 residues. Trimming shortened V by 5 bases and J by 0 bases, and 14 bases separated the two germline ends. The CDR3 DNA reads as TGCGCCAGCAGAACCACCGGGGGGATGAACACTGAAGCTTTCTTT. Protein sequence: CASRTTGGMNTEAFF.

The chain combines TRBV19 with TRBJ1-4; maybe TRBD1 (6 bases). V was clipped by 2 bases and J by 8 bases, with 12 bases between them. This CDR3 comprises 14 residues. The germline gives CDR1 LNHDA, CDR2 SQIVND (reference sequence). The CDR3 DNA follows: TGTGCCAGTAGTATACTCGACAGGAGGGAAAAACTGTTTTTT. Encoded protein: CASSILDRREKLFF.

V is TRBV5-6 and J is TRBJ2-7, with 9 bases identical to TRBD2. This CDR3 is 16 amino acids long. The J segment lost 3 bases and the V segment lost 0 bases, leaving 7 bases of the junction unmatched. Germline V gene sequence: CDR1 SGHDT, CDR2 YYEEEE. The CDR3: CASSLAGSGSIYEQYF. The DNA of the CDR3 is TGTGCCAGCAGCTTGGCGGGTAGCGGGAGTATCTACGAGCAGTACTTC.

This clonotype turned up a few times. The chain combines TRBV4-2 with TRBJ1-1, with D perhaps TRBD1 (6 bases). V dropped 0 bases and J dropped 4 bases, with 12 bases sitting between them. This CDR3 spans 15 amino acids. Germline assignment: CDR1 LGHNA and CDR2 YNFKEQ. CDR3 residues: CASSQEARGTTEAFF. CDR3 nucleotides: TGTGCCAGCAGCCAAGAGGCCAGGGGTACCACTGAAGCTTTCTTT.

The gene calls are TRBV5-1 and TRBJ2-5; TRBD1 aligns across 8 bases. With 0 bases clipped from V and 6 bases from J, the junction kept 7 bases outside the gene matches. Germline V gene lookup returns CDR1 SGHRS and CDR2 YFSETQ. This CDR3 is 15 amino acids long. For the CDR3, the DNA is TGCGCCAGCAGCTTGGACGGACAGGGCTTGAAGACCCAGTACTTC. It yields the protein CASSLDGQGLKTQYF. The whole variable domain, filled in from reference TRBV5-1 and TRBJ2-5, reads KAGVTQTPRYLIKTRGQQVTLSCSPISGHRSVSWYQQTPGQGLQFLFEYFSETQRNKGNFPGRFSGRQFSNSRSEMNVSTLELGDSALYLCASSLDGQGLKTQYFGPGTRLLVL.

This sequence joins TRBV5-1 and TRBJ2-7; 8 bases line up with TRBD1. CDR1 and CDR2 from the germline V gene are SGHRS and YFSETQ. The CDR3 is made up of 15 amino acids. V trimming: 4 bases; J trimming: 2 bases; junction bases outside the gene matches: 8. CDR3 DNA: TGCGCCAGCAGCCCCCGGGACAGGAGAGCCTACGAGCAGTACTTC. Translated: CASSPRDRRAYEQYF.

The CDR3 is CSAGPGQAMNEQFF. As DNA, the CDR3 is TGCAGTGCCGGACCGGGACAGGCGATGAATGAGCAGTTCTTC. The V call is TRBV20-1, the J call TRBJ2-1; TRBD1 aligns across 8 bases. CDR3 size: 14 residues. J lost 7 bases, V lost 6 bases, and 11 bases had no gene match. Germline lookup yields CDR1 DFQATT and CDR2 SNEGSKA (reference sequence).